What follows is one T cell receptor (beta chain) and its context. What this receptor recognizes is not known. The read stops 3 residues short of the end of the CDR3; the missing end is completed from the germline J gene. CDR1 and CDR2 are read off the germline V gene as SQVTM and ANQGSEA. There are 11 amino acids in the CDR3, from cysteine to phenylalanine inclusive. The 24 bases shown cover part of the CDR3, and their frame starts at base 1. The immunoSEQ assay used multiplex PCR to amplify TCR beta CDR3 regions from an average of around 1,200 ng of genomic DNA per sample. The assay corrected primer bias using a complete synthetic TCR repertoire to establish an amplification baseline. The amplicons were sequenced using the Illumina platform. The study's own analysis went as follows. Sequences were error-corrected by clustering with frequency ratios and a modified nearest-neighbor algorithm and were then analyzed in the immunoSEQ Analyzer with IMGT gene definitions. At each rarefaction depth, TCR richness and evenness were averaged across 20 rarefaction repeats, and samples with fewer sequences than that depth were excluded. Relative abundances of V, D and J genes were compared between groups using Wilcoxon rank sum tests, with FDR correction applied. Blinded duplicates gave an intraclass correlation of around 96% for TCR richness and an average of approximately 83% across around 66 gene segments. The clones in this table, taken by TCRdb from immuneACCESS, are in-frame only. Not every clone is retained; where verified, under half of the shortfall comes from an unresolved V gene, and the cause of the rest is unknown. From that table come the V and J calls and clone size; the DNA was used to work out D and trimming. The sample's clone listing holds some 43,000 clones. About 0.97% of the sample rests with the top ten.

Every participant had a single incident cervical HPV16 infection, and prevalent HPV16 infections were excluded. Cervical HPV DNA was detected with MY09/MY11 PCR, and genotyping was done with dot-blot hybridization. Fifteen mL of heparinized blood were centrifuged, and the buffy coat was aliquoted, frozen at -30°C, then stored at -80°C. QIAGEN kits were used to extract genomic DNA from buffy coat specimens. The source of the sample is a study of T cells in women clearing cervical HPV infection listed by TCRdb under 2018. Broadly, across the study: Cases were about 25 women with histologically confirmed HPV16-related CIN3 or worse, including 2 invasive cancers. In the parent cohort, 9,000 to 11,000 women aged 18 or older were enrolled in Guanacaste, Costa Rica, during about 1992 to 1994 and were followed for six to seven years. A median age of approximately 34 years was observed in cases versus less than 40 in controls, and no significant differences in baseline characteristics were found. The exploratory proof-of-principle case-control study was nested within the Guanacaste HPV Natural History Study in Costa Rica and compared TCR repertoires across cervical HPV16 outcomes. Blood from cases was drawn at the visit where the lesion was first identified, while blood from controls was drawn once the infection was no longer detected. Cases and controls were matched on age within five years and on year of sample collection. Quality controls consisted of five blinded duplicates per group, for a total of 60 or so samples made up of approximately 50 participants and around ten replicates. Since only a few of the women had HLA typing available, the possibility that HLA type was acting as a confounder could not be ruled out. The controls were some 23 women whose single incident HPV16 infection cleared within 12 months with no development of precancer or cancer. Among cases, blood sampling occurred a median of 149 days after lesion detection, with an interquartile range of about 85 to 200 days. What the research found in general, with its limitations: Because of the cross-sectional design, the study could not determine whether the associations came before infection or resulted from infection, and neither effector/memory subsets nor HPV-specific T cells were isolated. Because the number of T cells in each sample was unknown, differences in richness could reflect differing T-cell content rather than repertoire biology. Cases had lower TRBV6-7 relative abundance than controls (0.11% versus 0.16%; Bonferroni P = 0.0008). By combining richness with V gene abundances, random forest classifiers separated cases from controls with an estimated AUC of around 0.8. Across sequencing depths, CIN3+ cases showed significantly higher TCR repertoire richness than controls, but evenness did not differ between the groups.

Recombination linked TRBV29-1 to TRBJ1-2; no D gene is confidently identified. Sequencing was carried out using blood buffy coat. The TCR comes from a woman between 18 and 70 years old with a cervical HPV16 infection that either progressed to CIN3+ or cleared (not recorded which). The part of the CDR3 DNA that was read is TGCAGCGTTGAAGGAGGTTTAGGC. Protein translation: CSVEGGLG. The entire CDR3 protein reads CSVEGGLGYTF.